The 8 T cell receptor beta chains reported below all come from one sample, sequenced in a study of T cells in Graves' hyperthyroidism and ophthalmopathy. Regions amplified from RNA transcripts were the TCR beta CDR3 regions. HTBI primers were the set used in a first-round RT-PCR of the TCR CDR3. TCRdb reanalysed the multiplex PCR reads using MiXCR and keeps one entry per CDR3 protein. The sample yields about 420,000 distinct CDR3 sequences, approximately 14% seen once. Sequenced sample: blood. All receptors come from a woman younger than 30 with Graves' hyperthyroidism.

This clonotype has only a few counts. The chain joins TRBV24-1 to TRBJ2-3; D not resolved. CDR1 and CDR2 from the germline V gene are KGHDR and SFDVKD. The ends were cut back, 0 bases at V and 1 base at J, with 4 bases in the middle. The CDR3 runs 14 residues. CDR3 sequence (DNA): TGTGCCACCAGTGATTTGAAAGGCACAGATACGCAGTATTTT. Protein product: CATSDLKGTDTQYF.

At least ten counts were recorded for this clonotype. V usage is TRBV7-9 and J usage is TRBJ2-2; D remains ambiguous. V was cut by 3 bases and J by 1 base, with 9 bases left in between. Germline V gene sequence: CDR1 SEHNR, CDR2 FQNEAQ (reference sequence). This CDR3 contains 15 residues. CDR3: CASSLAYRNTGELFF. Here the CDR3 DNA reads TGTGCCAGCAGCTTGGCTTACAGGAACACCGGGGAGCTGTTTTTT.

Only a few counts were recorded for this clonotype. The chain couples TRBV9 to TRBJ2-5; 7 bases are shared with TRBD1. There are 17 residues in the CDR3. Germline V lookup: CDR1 SGDLS, CDR2 YYNGEE. Trimming took 0 bases from V and 0 from J; bases not matched to a gene: 8. The CDR3 region is CASSVDRGELYQETQYF. CDR3 DNA sequence: TGTGCCAGCAGCGTAGACAGGGGCGAGCTTTACCAAGAGACCCAGTACTTC.

This clonotype was seen ten or more times. The chain combines TRBV18 with TRBJ2-1, with TRBD2 as a possible D gene (6 bases). CDR3 length equals 14 residues. V was pared by 6 bases and J by 10 bases, with 19 bases between. Germline CDR1 and CDR2: KGHSH and LQKENI. CDR3 bases: TGTGCCAGCTCGGCCCGGGGCGGGGTGAACGAGCAGTTCTTC. Its translation: CASSARGGVNEQFF.

This clonotype occurred many times. The chain employs TRBV6-1 and TRBJ1-2; 7 positions agree with TRBD1. The CDR3 totals 15 residues. V shed 6 bases and J 8 bases; nucleotides not matched to a gene: 15. Germline V gives CDR1 MNHNS, CDR2 SASEGT. For the CDR3, the DNA is TGTGCCAGCAGAGGTAGACAGGGTGGCGTCTTAGGCTACACCTTC. It yields the protein CASRGRQGGVLGYTF.

This clonotype was detected ten times or more. The germline gene is not matched at one end of the junction; a read error may be the cause. The V and J genes are TRBV7-7 and TRBJ2-3; D is possibly TRBD1 (5 bases). The CDR3 totals 13 residues. Germline V CDR1 and CDR2: SSHAT, FNYEAQ (reference sequence). DNA for the CDR3: TGTGCTAGCAGCTTAGGGGCCCATGATACGCAGTATTTT. Protein product: CASSLGAHDTQYF.

This clonotype was seen many times. The CDR3 sequence is CASSFSLAGGGTDTQYF. The CDR3 DNA reads TGTGCCAGCAGTTTCAGTCTAGCGGGGGGCGGTACAGATACGCAGTATTTT. V and J are TRBV28 and TRBJ2-3; 11 nucleotides match TRBD2. Losses at the gene ends were 3 bases for V and 3 bases for J; bases not matched to a gene: 8. The CDR3 totals 17 residues. Germline values: CDR1 MDHEN, CDR2 SYDVKM.

This clonotype appeared a few times. A read error may account for a junction end that differs from germline. The chain employs TRBV10-3 and TRBJ1-2; a weak D match, TRBD1 (5 bases). Germline loops: CDR1 ENHRY, CDR2 SYGVKD. The CDR3 covers 14 residues. The CDR3 sequence: CAISEAKGLYGHTF. The CDR3 DNA is TGTGCCATCAGTGAGGCTAAGGGGTTGTATGGCCACACCTTC.